The rows below give T cell receptor beta chains drawn from one sample of a study of blood T cell repertoires in COVID-19. The table came from immunoSEQ multiplex PCR; TCRdb's copy has only in-frame clones and leaves some out. This sample has more than 200,000 clones, with around 82% found just once. The specimen sequenced was peripheral blood. Source of these receptors: a woman between 35 and 50 years old with active or convalescent COVID-19. Both conserved end residues are part of each CDR3. Each record gives: V gene, J gene, D gene, clone size, CDR3 protein, CDR3 DNA. A D gene is named only where the DNA matches it firmly. Clone size is shown for a subset of rows, as once, few, many or a class of expanded clone.

V gene: TRBV24-1
J gene: TRBJ1-2
D gene: NA
clone size: NA
CDR3 protein: CATSDPAGANYGYTF
CDR3 DNA: TGTGCCACCAGTGATCCTGCAGGGGCTAACTATGGCTACACCTTC

V gene: TRBV7-8
J gene: TRBJ1-2
D gene: NA
clone size: NA
CDR3 protein: CASSLVPSGPVYGYTF
CDR3 DNA: TGTGCCAGCAGCTTAGTTCCTTCAGGGCCCGTCTATGGCTACACCTTC

V gene: TRBV5-4
J gene: TRBJ1-2
D gene: NA
clone size: NA
CDR3 protein: CASSFPGMFYGYTF
CDR3 DNA: TGTGCCAGCAGCTTTCCGGGGATGTTCTATGGCTACACCTTC

V gene: TRBV19
J gene: TRBJ1-2
D gene: TRBD1
clone size: NA
CDR3 protein: CASRSTGVEGYTF
CDR3 DNA: TGTGCCAGTAGGAGTACAGGGGTCGAGGGCTACACCTTC

V gene: TRBV29-1
J gene: TRBJ2-3
D gene: NA
clone size: few
CDR3 protein: CSVDPGDTDTQYF
CDR3 DNA: TGCAGCGTTGATCCAGGGGACACAGATACGCAGTATTTT

V gene: TRBV11-2
J gene: TRBJ1-2
D gene: NA
clone size: NA
CDR3 protein: CASSLGGGGYGYTF
CDR3 DNA: TGTGCCAGCAGCTTAGGAGGGGGTGGATATGGCTACACCTTC

V gene: TRBV7-2
J gene: TRBJ2-7
D gene: TRBD2
clone size: NA
CDR3 protein: CASSVLAGVYEQYF
CDR3 DNA: TGTGCCAGCAGCGTACTAGCGGGGGTCTACGAGCAGTACTTC

V gene: TRBV6-5
J gene: TRBJ2-7
D gene: NA
clone size: NA
CDR3 protein: CASSRAGAYEQYF
CDR3 DNA: TGTGCCAGCAGCAGGGCAGGGGCCTACGAGCAGTACTTC

V gene: TRBV2
J gene: TRBJ1-3
D gene: NA
clone size: NA
CDR3 protein: CASIAGSGNTIYF
CDR3 DNA: TGTGCCAGCATTGCGGGCTCTGGAAACACCATATATTTT

V gene: TRBV7-8
J gene: TRBJ2-3
D gene: TRBD1
clone size: many
CDR3 protein: CASSDPRDRVTDTQYF
CDR3 DNA: TGTGCCAGCAGCGACCCGCGGGACAGGGTAACAGATACGCAGTATTTT

V gene: TRBV11-1
J gene: TRBJ1-1
D gene: NA
clone size: NA
CDR3 protein: CASSFRNTEAFF
CDR3 DNA: TGTGCCAGCAGCTTCCGGAACACTGAAGCTTTCTTT

V gene: TRBV6-1
J gene: TRBJ1-6
D gene: NA
clone size: NA
CDR3 protein: CASSALLGYGNSPLHF
CDR3 DNA: TGTGCCAGCAGTGCTTTACTAGGGTACGGGAATTCACCCCTCCACTTT

V gene: TRBV7-9
J gene: TRBJ2-3
D gene: NA
clone size: NA
CDR3 protein: CASSLGRGDTQYF
CDR3 DNA: TGTGCCAGCAGCTTAGGACGGGGAGATACGCAGTATTTT

V gene: TRBV4-3
J gene: TRBJ1-4
D gene: TRBD1
clone size: NA
CDR3 protein: CASSQEGGLEKLFF
CDR3 DNA: TGCGCCAGCAGCCAAGAAGGGGGCTTGGAAAAACTGTTTTTT

V gene: TRBV5-4
J gene: TRBJ2-3
D gene: TRBD2
clone size: NA
CDR3 protein: CSLGAGGGLTDTQYF
CDR3 DNA: TGTTCATTGGGAGCGGGAGGCGGCCTCACAGATACGCAGTATTTT

V gene: TRBV6-1
J gene: TRBJ1-1
D gene: NA
clone size: few
CDR3 protein: CASSEVRARGTEAFF
CDR3 DNA: TGTGCCAGCAGTGAAGTTAGGGCACGGGGCACTGAAGCTTTCTTT

V gene: TRBV3-1/TRBV3-2
J gene: TRBJ1-2
D gene: NA
clone size: NA
CDR3 protein: CASSQDRSQGIYTF
CDR3 DNA: TGTGCCAGCAGCCAAGATAGGAGTCAGGGGATCTACACCTTC

V gene: TRBV6-5
J gene: TRBJ2-5
D gene: NA
clone size: once
CDR3 protein: CASSWASVSQTQYF
CDR3 DNA: TGTGCCAGCAGTTGGGCTAGCGTCTCCCAGACCCAGTACTTC

V gene: TRBV6-1
J gene: TRBJ1-2
D gene: NA
clone size: NA
CDR3 protein: CASSEAAWGGYGYTF
CDR3 DNA: TGTGCCAGCAGTGAAGCCGCCTGGGGAGGCTATGGCTACACCTTC

V gene: TRBV24-1
J gene: TRBJ2-5
D gene: NA
clone size: NA
CDR3 protein: CATSDFGETQYF
CDR3 DNA: TGTGCCACCAGTGATTTCGGAGAGACCCAGTACTTC

V gene: TRBV12-5
J gene: TRBJ1-2
D gene: NA
clone size: NA
CDR3 protein: CASGLSHRNYGYTF
CDR3 DNA: TGTGCTAGTGGTTTGTCTCACAGAAACTATGGCTACACCTTC

V gene: TRBV30
J gene: TRBJ1-5
D gene: TRBD1
clone size: NA
CDR3 protein: CAWSPTGGNQPQHF
CDR3 DNA: TGTGCCTGGAGCCCGACAGGGGGGAATCAGCCCCAGCATTTT

V gene: TRBV7-7
J gene: TRBJ1-2
D gene: NA
clone size: NA
CDR3 protein: CASSPGWNYGYTF
CDR3 DNA: TGTGCTAGCAGCCCGGGATGGAACTATGGCTACACCTTC

V gene: TRBV11-2
J gene: TRBJ2-1
D gene: TRBD1
clone size: NA
CDR3 protein: CASSLGGGTNEQFF
CDR3 DNA: TGTGCCAGCAGCTTAGGAGGGGGCACGAATGAGCAGTTCTTC

V gene: TRBV9
J gene: TRBJ2-5
D gene: TRBD2
clone size: once
CDR3 protein: CASSVGWLAGGETQYF
CDR3 DNA: TGTGCCAGCAGCGTAGGGTGGCTAGCGGGAGGAGAGACCCAGTACTTC

V gene: TRBV6-6
J gene: TRBJ1-1
D gene: NA
clone size: NA
CDR3 protein: CASSYSDMNTEAFF
CDR3 DNA: TGTGCCAGCAGTTACTCTGACATGAACACTGAAGCTTTCTTT

V gene: TRBV11-2
J gene: TRBJ2-7
D gene: NA
clone size: NA
CDR3 protein: CASSRRLQGSSYEQYF
CDR3 DNA: TGTGCCAGCAGCCGACGGCTACAGGGAAGCTCCTACGAGCAGTACTTC

V gene: TRBV7-9
J gene: TRBJ1-1
D gene: TRBD1
clone size: NA
CDR3 protein: CASSVRGRRTEAFF
CDR3 DNA: TGTGCCAGCAGCGTCAGGGGGCGACGGACTGAAGCTTTCTTT

V gene: TRBV3-1/TRBV3-2
J gene: TRBJ2-1
D gene: TRBD2
clone size: NA
CDR3 protein: CASSQDQIGRAHGGAIYEQFF
CDR3 DNA: TGTGCCAGCAGCCAAGATCAGATCGGGAGGGCTCACGGGGGGGCAATCTATGAGCAGTTCTTC

V gene: TRBV7-8
J gene: TRBJ2-1
D gene: TRBD2
clone size: NA
CDR3 protein: CASSWGLASNEQFF
CDR3 DNA: TGTGCCAGCAGCTGGGGACTAGCTAGCAATGAGCAGTTCTTC

V gene: TRBV20-1
J gene: TRBJ2-1
D gene: TRBD2
clone size: NA
CDR3 protein: CSASRGLAVNSYNEQFF
CDR3 DNA: TGCAGTGCTAGTAGGGGACTAGCCGTGAACTCCTACAATGAGCAGTTCTTC

V gene: TRBV27
J gene: TRBJ1-3
D gene: TRBD1
clone size: NA
CDR3 protein: CASTNLWSDRGLGGNTIYF
CDR3 DNA: TGTGCCAGCACCAACCTGTGGTCGGACAGGGGGCTGGGAGGAAACACCATATATTTT

V gene: TRBV19
J gene: TRBJ1-3
D gene: NA
clone size: NA
CDR3 protein: CASSPTGNTIYF
CDR3 DNA: TGTGCCAGTAGCCCAACAGGGAACACCATATATTTT

V gene: TRBV27
J gene: TRBJ2-7
D gene: TRBD1
clone size: many
CDR3 protein: CASSLTGAGEQYF
CDR3 DNA: TGTGCCAGCAGTTTAACAGGGGCGGGCGAGCAGTACTTC

V gene: TRBV15
J gene: TRBJ2-4
D gene: NA
clone size: NA
CDR3 protein: CATSTLAKNIQYF
CDR3 DNA: TGTGCCACCAGCACCTTAGCCAAAAACATTCAGTACTTC

V gene: TRBV18
J gene: TRBJ1-1
D gene: TRBD1
clone size: NA
CDR3 protein: CASLPGQGNTEAFF
CDR3 DNA: TGTGCCAGCTTACCGGGACAGGGGAACACTGAAGCTTTCTTT

V gene: TRBV6-5
J gene: TRBJ2-1
D gene: TRBD2
clone size: NA
CDR3 protein: CASSYSYGGSYNEQFF
CDR3 DNA: TGTGCCAGCAGTTACTCGTACGGGGGGTCGTACAATGAGCAGTTCTTC

V gene: TRBV30
J gene: TRBJ1-2
D gene: TRBD1
clone size: NA
CDR3 protein: CAWSRPDRDFYGYTF
CDR3 DNA: TGTGCCTGGAGTCGACCGGACAGGGATTTCTATGGCTACACCTTC

V gene: TRBV4-3
J gene: TRBJ2-2
D gene: TRBD1
clone size: few
CDR3 protein: CASSRDRVGELFF
CDR3 DNA: TGCGCCAGCAGCCGAGACAGGGTCGGGGAGCTGTTTTTT

V gene: TRBV4-1
J gene: TRBJ2-7
D gene: NA
clone size: NA
CDR3 protein: CASSHRTGEYEQYF
CDR3 DNA: TGCGCCAGCAGCCATCGGACTGGCGAGTACGAGCAGTACTTC

V gene: TRBV5-6
J gene: TRBJ1-2
D gene: NA
clone size: NA
CDR3 protein: CASTVRGGGYTF
CDR3 DNA: TGTGCCAGCACCGTAAGGGGAGGGGGCTACACCTTC

V gene: TRBV6-5
J gene: TRBJ1-5
D gene: NA
clone size: few
CDR3 protein: CASTEVSSNQPQHF
CDR3 DNA: TGTGCCAGCACGGAGGTGAGTAGCAATCAGCCCCAGCATTTT

V gene: TRBV5-1
J gene: TRBJ1-1
D gene: NA
clone size: NA
CDR3 protein: CASSSGVRLMNTEAFF
CDR3 DNA: TGCGCCAGCAGCTCCGGGGTTCGACTCATGAACACTGAAGCTTTCTTT

V gene: TRBV11-2
J gene: TRBJ2-7
D gene: NA
clone size: NA
CDR3 protein: CASSLDASAYEQYF
CDR3 DNA: TGTGCCAGCAGCTTAGATGCTAGCGCCTACGAGCAGTACTTC

V gene: TRBV5-1
J gene: TRBJ2-3
D gene: TRBD2
clone size: NA
CDR3 protein: CASSLGLAGDADTQYF
CDR3 DNA: TGCGCCAGCAGCTTGGGACTAGCGGGAGACGCAGATACGCAGTATTTT

V gene: TRBV29-1
J gene: TRBJ2-1
D gene: TRBD1
clone size: NA
CDR3 protein: CSVAGLPGQGVNEQFF
CDR3 DNA: TGCAGCGTCGCAGGCCTTCCGGGACAGGGGGTGAATGAGCAGTTCTTC

V gene: TRBV27
J gene: TRBJ1-2
D gene: TRBD1
clone size: NA
CDR3 protein: CASSRDRVNGYTF
CDR3 DNA: TGTGCCAGCAGCCGCGACAGGGTCAATGGCTACACCTTC